The present T cell receptor (beta chain) was sequenced within a study of T cell changes during pregnancy in multiple sclerosis. Profiling relied on immunoSEQ multiplex PCR, and the TCRdb table lists in-frame clones only, not all of them. The table shows approximately 99,000 clones, with about nine tenths occurring only once. The CDR3 spans 16 residues. With V trimmed by 3 bases and J by 3 bases, 5 bases remained unmatched. Germline-derived CDR1 and CDR2 are SGHRS and YFSETQ. The starting material was peripheral blood, obtained in the second trimester of pregnancy. The V and J genes are TRBV5-1 and TRBJ2-3; 12 nucleotides match TRBD2. This TCR was recovered from a female donor in good health, enrolled as a control in a pregnancy study. CDR3 amino acids: CASSSRLAGATDTQYF. The DNA for the CDR3 is TGCGCCAGCAGCTCGAGACTAGCGGGGGCGACAGATACGCAGTATTTT.